These 26 T cell receptor beta chains originate from one sample sequenced in a study of OX40 agonist ivuxolimab in advanced cancers. The protocol was immunoSEQ multiplex PCR, while the TCRdb copy is restricted to in-frame clones and leaves out a portion. The sample lists about 57,000 clones, 83% occurring once. This material consisted of CD4+ or CD8+ T cells sorted from blood, taken in a trial of the OX40 agonist ivuxolimab. These receptors all stem from an adult with an advanced solid tumor such as melanoma, head and neck, liver or kidney cancer.

The chain combines TRBV29-1 with TRBJ2-1; D is ambiguous. Germline V gene lookup returns CDR1 SQVTM and CDR2 ANQGSEA. The CDR3 is 13 amino acids. V lost 7 bases and J 6 bases, leaving 16 bases between the germline ends. The CDR3 DNA reads as TGCAGCGCCGGATCCCGCTCTGGCAATGAGCAGTTCTTC. As protein: CSAGSRSGNEQFF.

V usage is TRBV5-5 and J usage is TRBJ2-1, with 12 bases lining up with TRBD2. Germline CDR1 SGHKS, CDR2 YYEKEE (reference sequence). V shed 5 bases, J shed 12 bases, and the junction held 9 bases outside the gene matches. This CDR3 has 14 residues. For the CDR3, the DNA is TGTGCCAGCAGTGTTGGACTAGCGGGAACTGTGCAGTTCTTC. Amino acid sequence: CASSVGLAGTVQFF.

The V call is TRBV9, the J call TRBJ2-2, with 7 positions matching TRBD2. Germline CDR1 reads SGDLS; CDR2 reads YYNGEE. The CDR3 is 15 amino acids. The ends lost 4 bases at V and 5 bases at J; junction bases unmatched: 8. The DNA of the CDR3 is TGTGCCAGCAGCAGAAGGGGACTACGAACCGGGGAGCTGTTTTTT. The encoded protein is CASSRRGLRTGELFF.

The V and J genes are TRBV19 and TRBJ2-5; the D gene is possibly TRBD2 (6 bases). The length of the CDR3 is 14 residues. V was pared by 5 bases and J by 5 bases, with 15 bases between. Germline lookup yields CDR1 LNHDA and CDR2 SQIVND (reference sequence). This CDR3 reads CASSAPGGLETQYF. DNA for the CDR3: TGTGCCAGTAGTGCCCCTGGAGGGTTGGAGACCCAGTACTTC.

CDR3 nucleotides: TGTGCCAGCAGCCTAAGGGTAGCGGGAGGTGGTGAGCAGTACTTC. The encoded protein is CASSLRVAGGGEQYF. This chain links TRBV28 with TRBJ2-7; 10 positions match TRBD2. The germline V gene encodes CDR1 MDHEN and CDR2 SYDVKM. J lost 7 bases, V lost 6 bases, and 12 bases had no gene match. The CDR3 sequence is 15 residues long.

This chain connects TRBV30 to TRBJ1-1, with 7 bases aligning to TRBD1. This CDR3 contains 14 residues. The germline V gene has CDR1 GTSNPN and CDR2 SVGIG (reference sequence). Trimming removed 1 base from V and 1 base from J; junction bases left unmatched: 3. CDR3 sequence (DNA): TGTGCCTGGAGTGCGTGGGACAGGAACACTGAAGCTTTCTTT. Its protein product is CAWSAWDRNTEAFF.

The count of this clone is one. The CDR3 DNA reads TGTGCCTGGGAAGAGGACAGCTACAATGAGCAGTTCTTC. It translates to CAWEEDSYNEQFF. The rearrangement joins TRBV30 to TRBJ2-1; perhaps TRBD1 as D (6 bases). The CDR3 runs to 13 residues. The V gene's germline CDR1 is GTSNPN and CDR2 SVGIG (reference sequence). Trimming left V 5 bases short and J 3 bases short, with 11 bases between.

This chain uses TRBV28 with TRBJ1-4; D gene uncertain. V was clipped by 3 bases and J by 8 bases, with 10 bases between them. The CDR3 is 13 residues long. CDR1 is MDHEN, CDR2 SYDVKM, per germline. The CDR3 sequence is CASSFRVREKLFF. CDR3 bases: TGTGCCAGCAGTTTCCGCGTTCGGGAAAAACTGTTTTTT.

This rearrangement joins TRBV2 to TRBJ2-5; D is uncertain. There are 13 residues in the CDR3. Trimming left V 6 bases short and J 2 bases short, with 10 bases between. CDR1 SNHLY and CDR2 FYNNEI come from the germline V gene. This chain's CDR3 is CASRLDRQETQYF. For the CDR3, the DNA is TGTGCCAGCAGACTCGATAGACAAGAGACCCAGTACTTC.

This chain joins TRBV6-5 and TRBJ2-1; D may be TRBD2 (6 bases). The CDR3 contains 14 residues. V was cut by 5 bases and J by 2 bases, with 10 bases left in between. Looked up from germline, CDR1 is MNHEY and CDR2 is SVGAGI. CDR3 DNA sequence: TGTGCCAGCAGTCGCCGGAGGGCCTACAATGAGCAGTTCTTC. Translated, it gives CASSRRRAYNEQFF.

The V gene is TRBV7-3, the J gene TRBJ2-5, with 9 bases matching TRBD2. V trimming: 4 bases; J trimming: 4 bases; junction bases outside the gene matches: 4. This CDR3 is 14 amino acids long. Per germline, CDR1 SGHTA and CDR2 FQGTGA. CDR3 sequence reads: CASSYSGSGETQYF. The DNA of the CDR3 is TGTGCCAGCAGCTATAGCGGGAGTGGAGAGACCCAGTACTTC.

This clone has more than one count but fewer than ten. J is TRBJ1-4 and V is TRBV6-1; no definite D call. The CDR3 totals 12 residues. Per germline, CDR1 MNHNS and CDR2 SASEGT. V was shortened by 5 bases and J by 12 bases, with 13 bases between the two germline ends. CDR3 loop: CASSFPSGELFF. Here the CDR3 DNA reads TGTGCCAGCAGTTTCCCCTCCGGGGAACTGTTTTTT.

The chain recombines TRBV7-9 with TRBJ1-6; D uncertain. Germline V lookup: CDR1 SEHNR, CDR2 FQNEAQ (reference sequence). The CDR3 consists of 15 residues. The CDR3 here is CAPQRVVTVNSPLHF. The CDR3 DNA reads TGTGCACCACAAAGGGTTGTAACCGTGAATTCACCCCTCCACTTT.

The chain joins TRBV7-8 to TRBJ2-4, with D hard to call. Trimming stripped 3 bases from V and 0 bases from J, with 12 bases between. This CDR3 has 16 residues. Germline values: CDR1 SGHVS, CDR2 FQNEAQ. CDR3 coding DNA: TGTGCCAGCAGCTTCAGACCGGGCTCAGCCAAAAACATTCAGTACTTC. Encoded protein: CASSFRPGSAKNIQYF.

This clone was counted a few times. V gene TRBV29-1 combines with J gene TRBJ2-2; 7 nucleotides align to TRBD1. The V gene end was trimmed by 6 bases and the J gene end by 1 base; junction bases not matched to a gene: 5. Germline V gives CDR1 SQVTM, CDR2 ANQGSEA. The CDR3 loop spans 14 amino acids. The CDR3 here is CSVATGVNTGELFF. In DNA form, the CDR3 reads TGCAGCGTCGCTACAGGGGTGAACACCGGGGAGCTGTTTTTT.

This chain links TRBV18 with TRBJ2-2; tentatively, D is TRBD2 (6 bases). The CDR3 is made up of 14 amino acids. Germline V gives CDR1 KGHSH, CDR2 LQKENI. V lost 2 bases to trimming and J lost 3 bases, with 7 bases between them. The CDR3 coding sequence is TGTGCCAGCTCACCATCGGGGGACACCGGGGAGCTGTTTTTT. As protein: CASSPSGDTGELFF.

V gene TRBV2 combines with J gene TRBJ2-2; either TRBD1 or TRBD2 may fit D (7 bases each). The V gene's germline CDR1 is SNHLY and CDR2 FYNNEI. The CDR3 covers 14 residues. Trimming cost V 3 bases and J 6 bases, with 11 bases left between them. The chain's CDR3 is CASSEGGGAGELFF. The DNA for the CDR3 is TGTGCCAGCAGTGAGGGAGGGGGCGCCGGGGAGCTGTTTTTT.

The chain joins TRBV5-6 to TRBJ2-3; TRBD1 or TRBD2 may be the D gene (5 bases each). V was trimmed by 0 bases and J by 4 bases, leaving 21 bases between them. In germline, CDR1 is SGHDT, CDR2 YYEEEE. The CDR3 extends over 18 amino acids. CDR3 sequence: CASSLAIGAPGGPDTQYF. The CDR3 region has the DNA TGTGCCAGCAGCTTGGCCATCGGGGCACCGGGTGGCCCAGATACGCAGTATTTT.

V gene TRBV6-5 combines with J gene TRBJ2-7; D could derive from TRBD1 or TRBD2 (5 bases each). V lost 6 bases and J 2 bases, leaving 14 bases between the germline ends. CDR3 length: 14 residues. Germline CDR1 MNHEY, CDR2 SVGAGI. The CDR3 coding sequence is TGTGCCAGCAGAAACCGGGACCGCACCTACGAGCAGTACTTC. Translated, it gives CASRNRDRTYEQYF.

The gene calls are TRBV19 and TRBJ2-2, with a weak D call TRBD2 (5 bases). Germline V lookup: CDR1 LNHDA, CDR2 SQIVND (reference sequence). V lost 6 bases, J lost 7 bases, and 12 bases lay in between. The CDR3 sequence is 13 residues long. CDR3 residues: CASRLGNFGELFF. CDR3 sequence (DNA): TGTGCCAGTAGACTAGGGAATTTCGGGGAGCTGTTTTTT.

CDR3 nucleotides: TGTGCCAGCAGTTACTCGGATGGACAATTTGATGAGCAGTTCTTC. Its translation is CASSYSDGQFDEQFF. The rearrangement joins TRBV6-6 to TRBJ2-1, with a weak D call TRBD1 (5 bases). Germline V gene data show CDR1 as MNHNY and CDR2 as SVGAGI (reference sequence). V was pared by 0 bases and J by 8 bases, with 14 bases between. This CDR3 has 15 amino acids.

This chain uses TRBV6-1 with TRBJ2-7; possibly TRBD1 for D (6 bases). The V and J ends lost 5 bases and 2 bases respectively, with 16 bases between them. CDR1 is MNHNS and CDR2 is SASEGT in the germline V gene. The CDR3 extends over 15 amino acids. The CDR3: CASSSHRDKTYEQYF. The CDR3 coding sequence is TGTGCCAGCAGTAGTCATCGGGACAAGACCTACGAGCAGTACTTC.

The rearrangement links TRBV6-1 to TRBJ2-3; 10 bases fit TRBD1. CDR3 length: 15 residues. CDR1 is MNHNS, CDR2 SASEGT, per germline. J lost 2 bases, V lost 6 bases, and 5 bases had no gene match. In DNA, the CDR3 is TGTGCCAGCAGGACCGACAGGGGGCTCACAGATACGCAGTATTTT. Translating it yields CASRTDRGLTDTQYF.

The chain employs TRBV5-5 and TRBJ2-7, with TRBD2 as a possible D gene (5 bases). The germline gives CDR1 SGHKS, CDR2 YYEKEE (reference sequence). The CDR3 is 15 amino acids. Trimming took 1 base from V and 4 from J, leaving 15 bases between them. The chain's CDR3 is CASSLSGVLGYEQYF. CDR3 in DNA: TGTGCCAGCAGCTTGTCCGGGGTCCTCGGGTACGAGCAGTACTTC. Supplemented by reference TRBV5-5 and TRBJ2-7, the full variable domain reads DAGVTQSPTHLIKTRGQQVTLRCSPISGHKSVSWYQQVLGQGPQFIFQYYEKEERGRGNFPDRFSARQFPNYSSELNVNALLLGDSALYLCASSLSGVLGYEQYFGPGTRLTVT.

The chain employs TRBV5-8 and TRBJ1-6; TRBD1 matches at 8 bases. J gave up 9 bases and V 0 bases, and 8 bases lay outside the gene matches. The V gene's germline CDR1 is SGHTS and CDR2 YDEGEE. This CDR3 spans 16 amino acids. CDR3 sequence (DNA): TGTGCCAGCAGCTTGGTAGGCACAGGGGGAGGTTCACCCCTCCACTTT. Translating it yields CASSLVGTGGGSPLHF.

The chain employs TRBV9 and TRBJ1-1, with a tentative D call TRBD1 (6 bases). The CDR3 loop spans 17 amino acids. Trimming left V 0 bases short and J 1 base short, with 16 bases between. Per the germline V gene, CDR1 is SGDLS and CDR2 is YYNGEE. The CDR3 here is CASSVVAKWGQNTEAFF. The CDR3 nucleotides read TGTGCCAGCAGCGTAGTCGCTAAGTGGGGGCAGAACACTGAAGCTTTCTTT. The variable domain in full, with the rest retrieved from reference TRBV9 and TRBJ1-1, is DSGVTQTPKHLITATGQRVTLRCSPRSGDLSVYWYQQSLDQGLQFLIQYYNGEERAKGNILERFSAQQFPDLHSELNLSSLELGDSALYFCASSVVAKWGQNTEAFFGQGTRLTVV.